The rows below give T cell receptor beta chains drawn from one sample of a study of blood T cell repertoires in COVID-19. Sequencing used immunoSEQ multiplex PCR; TCRdb keeps in-frame clones, though not all of them. Among 300,000 to 450,000 clones listed, 70% to 90% were seen once. The sequenced material came from peripheral blood. The receptors were sampled from a human donor in a cohort sampled during active COVID-19. Each CDR3 is given with its conserved first and last residue.

>TRBV5-4|TRBJ2-5
CASSLDGAGTQYF
>TRBV7-9|TRBJ2-1
CASSLEGQHNEQFF
>TRBV2|TRBJ2-2
CASSEARGELFF
>TRBV4-2|TRBJ1-1
CASSQVGQGWTEAFF
>TRBV21-1|TRBJ2-7
CASSGIRRGVLSGYYEQYF
>TRBV5-1|TRBJ2-7
CASSSNREGYEQYF
>TRBV3-1/TRBV3-2|TRBJ1-1
CASRNGRVQRDTEAFF
>TRBV15|TRBJ2-7
CATSSNRGGEQYF
>TRBV5-1|TRBJ2-4
CASSYGTGGKNIQYF
>TRBV2|TRBJ1-6
CASSEIGGGWYNSPLHF
>TRBV11-3|TRBJ2-1
CASSLGGWGGLNEQFF
>TRBV18|TRBJ2-1
CASSPLGVAANNEQFF
>TRBV11-2|TRBJ2-5
CASSSSGGYQETQYF
>TRBV6-7|TRBJ2-2
CASSYGTSGIPGELFF
>TRBV4-2|TRBJ2-3
CASSQEAGTATDTQYF
>TRBV19|TRBJ1-1
CASSIMEQGIPEAFF
>TRBV30|TRBJ2-3
CAWSGLAGGTQYF
>TRBV19|TRBJ1-5
CASTRWGDNQPQHF
>TRBV27|TRBJ2-1
CASKGKYNEQFF
>TRBV6-5|TRBJ1-1
CASSYHRVTEAFF
>TRBV30|TRBJ2-7
CAWSGGRGYEQYF
>TRBV10-1|TRBJ2-7
CASSGSLRGEQYF
>TRBV9|TRBJ2-2
CASSVGSSARGWTGELFF
>TRBV19|TRBJ1-1
CASIGAGPEAFF
>TRBV6-1|TRBJ2-7
CASSEALHSSYEQYF
>TRBV4-1|TRBJ2-2
CASSQGPGLAGSGELFF
>TRBV5-4|TRBJ1-2
CASSLGQTGGYGYTF
>TRBV16|TRBJ1-5
CASSQLSGGSNQPQHF
>TRBV11-2|TRBJ2-7
CASSSNRAPKRNEQYF
>TRBV6-1|TRBJ2-5
CASSVPLGGVQETQYF
>TRBV18|TRBJ2-2
CASSPTGIANTGELFF
>TRBV6-2/TRBV6-3|TRBJ2-1
CASSTSGQYNEQFF
>TRBV19|TRBJ2-1
CASGETGGLYNEQFF
>TRBV15|TRBJ2-1
CATSRDQGGRGNEQFF
>TRBV3-1/TRBV3-2|TRBJ2-6
CASSPGGRAGANVLTF
>TRBV4-1|TRBJ1-6
CASSLGQDNSPLHF
>TRBV5-1|TRBJ2-1
CASSLRPGNEQFF
>TRBV28|TRBJ2-3
CASSSGTSGSGDTQYF
>TRBV7-9|TRBJ2-3
CASSYHSGQGTDTQYF
>TRBV29-1|TRBJ2-7
CSVGAGGPYEQYF
>TRBV5-6|TRBJ1-1
CASSLAGGTTEAFF
>TRBV5-1|TRBJ1-3
CASSPSTGAVSGNTIYF